This T cell receptor beta chain emerged from a study of blood T cell repertoires in COVID-19. The V and J ends lost 4 bases and 2 bases, in that order; junction bases with no gene match: 4. The germline V gene has CDR1 MNHEY and CDR2 SVGAGI. This CDR3 region has 15 residues. TCRdb's table, derived via immunoSEQ multiplex PCR, lists solely in-frame clones and lacks some. This sample has 220,000 or so clones, with around 90% found just once. This clone has just one count. In terms of age and location, participants ranged from about 18 to 90 years and lived in 24 US areas. The gene calls are TRBV6-5 and TRBJ2-5, with TRBD1 identical over 10 bases. This receptor was identified in a man younger than 40 who had been exposed to COVID-19. The sequenced sample consisted of PBMCs or T cells enriched from blood (not recorded which). The CDR3 DNA reads TGTGCCAGCAGTTCCGGGACAGGGGTTCAAGAGACCCAGTACTTC. Its protein product is CASSSGTGVQETQYF.